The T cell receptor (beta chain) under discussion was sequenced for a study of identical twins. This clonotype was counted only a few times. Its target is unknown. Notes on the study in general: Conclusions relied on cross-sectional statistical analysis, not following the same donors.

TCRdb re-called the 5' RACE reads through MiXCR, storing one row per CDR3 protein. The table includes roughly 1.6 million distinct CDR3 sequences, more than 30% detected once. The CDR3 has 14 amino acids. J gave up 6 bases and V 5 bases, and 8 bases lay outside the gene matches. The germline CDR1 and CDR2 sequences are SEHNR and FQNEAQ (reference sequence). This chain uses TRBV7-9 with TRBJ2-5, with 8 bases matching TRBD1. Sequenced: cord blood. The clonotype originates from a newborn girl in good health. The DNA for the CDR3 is TGTGCCAGCAGCCAATTCAGGGGGCTGAAGACCCAGTACTTC. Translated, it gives CASSQFRGLKTQYF.